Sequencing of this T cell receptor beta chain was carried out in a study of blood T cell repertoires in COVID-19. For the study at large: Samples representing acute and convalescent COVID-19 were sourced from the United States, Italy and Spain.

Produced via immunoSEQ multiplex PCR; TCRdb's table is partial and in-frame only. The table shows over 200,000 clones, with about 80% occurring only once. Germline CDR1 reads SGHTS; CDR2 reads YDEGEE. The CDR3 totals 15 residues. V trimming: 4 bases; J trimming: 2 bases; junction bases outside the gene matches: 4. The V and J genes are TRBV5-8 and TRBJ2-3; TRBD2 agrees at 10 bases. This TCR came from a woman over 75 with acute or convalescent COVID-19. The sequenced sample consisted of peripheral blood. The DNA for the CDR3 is TGTGCCAGCAGCCAGCGGGGGGGCCCCACAGATACGCAGTATTTT. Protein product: CASSQRGGPTDTQYF. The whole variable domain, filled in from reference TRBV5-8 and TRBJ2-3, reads EAGVTQSPTHLIKTRGQQATLRCSPISGHTSVYWYQQALGLGLQFLLWYDEGEERNRGNFPPRFSGRQFPNYSSELNVNALELEDSALYLCASSQRGGPTDTQYFGPGTRLTVL.